The T cell receptor (beta chain) under discussion was sequenced for a study of early T cells in non-severe SARS-CoV-2 infection. CDR3 length equals 15 residues. Germline V gene sequence: CDR1 SGHAT, CDR2 FQDESV (reference sequence). Comment on this clonotype: Its target is not known. At one end, the junction sequence differs from germline, possibly due to a read error.

Study results and caveats: VDJdb-based annotation leaned toward anti-spike CD8 responses and missed private and CD4 specificities.

Unique molecular identifiers (one per individual cDNA molecule) were attached. One entry per CDR3 protein results from TCRdb running MiXCR on the 5' RACE reads. Of some 40,000 distinct CDR3 sequences in the sample, roughly 6% were seen once. The V gene is TRBV11-1, the J gene TRBJ2-1; perhaps TRBD2 as D (5 bases). This material consisted of whole blood, taken at baseline. The TCR sequence derives from an adult who was a healthcare worker with PCR-confirmed SARS-CoV-2 infection or an uninfected control (not recorded which). The chain's CDR3 is CASSSNSATYNEQLF. Written as DNA, the CDR3 is TGTGCCAGCAGCTCAAATAGCGCAACCTACAATGAGCAGTTGTTC.